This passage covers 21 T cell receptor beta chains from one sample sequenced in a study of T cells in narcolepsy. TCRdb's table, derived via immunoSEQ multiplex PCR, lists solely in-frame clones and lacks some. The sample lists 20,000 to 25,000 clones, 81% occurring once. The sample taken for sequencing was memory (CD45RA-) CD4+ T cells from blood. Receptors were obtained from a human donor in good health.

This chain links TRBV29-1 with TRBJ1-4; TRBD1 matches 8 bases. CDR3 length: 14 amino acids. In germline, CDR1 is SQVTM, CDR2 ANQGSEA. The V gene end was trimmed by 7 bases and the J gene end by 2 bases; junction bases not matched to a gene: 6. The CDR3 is CSATQGATNEKLFF. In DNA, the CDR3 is TGCAGCGCGACCCAGGGGGCGACTAATGAAAAACTGTTTTTT.

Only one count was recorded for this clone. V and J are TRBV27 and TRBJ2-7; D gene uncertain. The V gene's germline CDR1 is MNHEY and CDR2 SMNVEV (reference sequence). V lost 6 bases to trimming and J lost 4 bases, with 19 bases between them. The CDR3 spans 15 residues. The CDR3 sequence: CASSRTQEHKYEQYF. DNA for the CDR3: TGTGCCAGCAGCCGTACCCAGGAGCATAAATACGAGCAGTACTTC.

The CDR3 sequence is CASSPGRIMNTEAFF. The CDR3 DNA reads TGCGCCAGCAGCCCTGGACGGATTATGAACACTGAAGCTTTCTTT. The chain links TRBV5-1 to TRBJ1-1; D is unclear. CDR1 and CDR2 (germline): SGHRS, YFSETQ. Trimming stripped 4 bases from V and 0 bases from J, with 13 bases between. This CDR3 region has 15 residues.

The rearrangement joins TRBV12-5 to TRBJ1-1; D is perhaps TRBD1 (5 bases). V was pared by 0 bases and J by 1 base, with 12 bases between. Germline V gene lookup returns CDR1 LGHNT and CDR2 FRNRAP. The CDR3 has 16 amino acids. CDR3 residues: CASGLVRVGWNTEAFF. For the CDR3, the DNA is TGTGCTAGTGGTTTGGTCAGGGTGGGATGGAACACTGAAGCTTTCTTT.

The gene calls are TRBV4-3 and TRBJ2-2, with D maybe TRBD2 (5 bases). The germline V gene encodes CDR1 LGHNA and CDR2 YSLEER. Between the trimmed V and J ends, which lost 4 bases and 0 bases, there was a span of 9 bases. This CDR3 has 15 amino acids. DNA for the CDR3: TGCGCCAGCAGCCCAGTAGCGCCGAACACCGGGGAGCTGTTTTTT. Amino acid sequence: CASSPVAPNTGELFF.

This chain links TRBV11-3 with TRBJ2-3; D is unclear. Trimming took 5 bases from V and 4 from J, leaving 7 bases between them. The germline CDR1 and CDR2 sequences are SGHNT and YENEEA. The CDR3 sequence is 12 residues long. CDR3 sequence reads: CASSRRADTQYF. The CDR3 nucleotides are TGTGCCAGCAGCCGTAGAGCAGATACGCAGTATTTT.

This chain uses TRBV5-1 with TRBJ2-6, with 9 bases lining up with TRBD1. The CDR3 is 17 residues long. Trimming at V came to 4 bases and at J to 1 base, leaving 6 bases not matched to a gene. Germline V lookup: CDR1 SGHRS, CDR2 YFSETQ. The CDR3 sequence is CASSLGQGTSGANVLTF. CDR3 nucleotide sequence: TGCGCCAGCAGCCTGGGACAGGGAACTTCTGGGGCCAACGTCCTGACTTTC.

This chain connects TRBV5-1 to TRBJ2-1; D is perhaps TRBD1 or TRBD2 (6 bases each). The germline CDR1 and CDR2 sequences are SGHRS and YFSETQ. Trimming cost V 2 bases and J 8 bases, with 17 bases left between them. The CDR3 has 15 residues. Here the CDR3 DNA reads TGCGCCAGCAGCTTAAGGGGGGCTTCTGTGGATGAGCAGTTCTTC. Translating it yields CASSLRGASVDEQFF.

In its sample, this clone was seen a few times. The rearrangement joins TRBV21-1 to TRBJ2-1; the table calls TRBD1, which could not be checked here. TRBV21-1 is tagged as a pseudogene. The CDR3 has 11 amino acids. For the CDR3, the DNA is TGTGCCAGCAGCGACAACAATGAGCAGTTCTTC. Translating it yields CASSDNNEQFF.

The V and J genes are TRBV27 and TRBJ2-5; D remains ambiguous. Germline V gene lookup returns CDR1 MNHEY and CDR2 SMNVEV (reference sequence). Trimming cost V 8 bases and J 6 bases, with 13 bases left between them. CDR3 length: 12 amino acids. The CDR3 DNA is TGTGCCAGCTCTTATAGGAGAAAGACCCAGTACTTC. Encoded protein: CASSYRRKTQYF.

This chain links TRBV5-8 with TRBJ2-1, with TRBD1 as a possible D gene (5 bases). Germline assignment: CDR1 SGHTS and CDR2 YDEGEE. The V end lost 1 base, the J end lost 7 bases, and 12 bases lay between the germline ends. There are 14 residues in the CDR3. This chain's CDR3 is CASSLMSRVNEQFF. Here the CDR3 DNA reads TGTGCCAGCAGCTTGATGAGCAGGGTGAATGAGCAGTTCTTC. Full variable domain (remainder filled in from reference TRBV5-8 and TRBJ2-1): EAGVTQSPTHLIKTRGQQATLRCSPISGHTSVYWYQQALGLGLQFLLWYDEGEERNRGNFPPRFSGRQFPNYSSELNVNALELEDSALYLCASSLMSRVNEQFFGPGTRLTVL.

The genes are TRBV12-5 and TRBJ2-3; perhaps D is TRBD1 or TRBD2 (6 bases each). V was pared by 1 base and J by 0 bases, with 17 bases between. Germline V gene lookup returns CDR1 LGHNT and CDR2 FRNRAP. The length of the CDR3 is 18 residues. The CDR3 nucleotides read TGTGCTAGTGGTTTGGCCCCGGCGGAGGGGGTTAGCACAGATACGCAGTATTTT. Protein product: CASGLAPAEGVSTDTQYF.

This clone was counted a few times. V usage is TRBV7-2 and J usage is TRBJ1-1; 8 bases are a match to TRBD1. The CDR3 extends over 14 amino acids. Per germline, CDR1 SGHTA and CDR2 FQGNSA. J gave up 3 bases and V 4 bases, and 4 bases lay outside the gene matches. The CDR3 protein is CASSSGQGHTEAFF. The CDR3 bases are TGTGCCAGCAGCTCCGGACAGGGACACACTGAAGCTTTCTTT.

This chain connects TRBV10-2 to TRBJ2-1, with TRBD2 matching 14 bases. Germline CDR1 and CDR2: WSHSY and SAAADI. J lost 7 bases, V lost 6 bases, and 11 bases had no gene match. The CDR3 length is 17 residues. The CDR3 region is CASSPPGTSGGLNEQFF. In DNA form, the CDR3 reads TGCGCCAGCAGCCCACCGGGGACTAGCGGGGGTCTAAATGAGCAGTTCTTC.

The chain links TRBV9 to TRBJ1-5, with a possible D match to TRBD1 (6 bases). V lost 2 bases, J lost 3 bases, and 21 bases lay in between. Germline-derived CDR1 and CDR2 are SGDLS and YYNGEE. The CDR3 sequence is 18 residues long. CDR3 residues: CASSVPEARRTVNQPQHF. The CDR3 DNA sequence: TGTGCCAGCAGCGTCCCGGAAGCTCGGAGGACAGTCAATCAGCCCCAGCATTTT.

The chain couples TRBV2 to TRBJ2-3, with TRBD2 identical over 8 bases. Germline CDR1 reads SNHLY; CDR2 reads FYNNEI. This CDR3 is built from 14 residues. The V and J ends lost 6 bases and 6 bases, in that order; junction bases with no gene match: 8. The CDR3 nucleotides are TGTGCCAGCAGGGTCCGGGGGGGCGTCGATACGCAGTATTTT. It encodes CASRVRGGVDTQYF.

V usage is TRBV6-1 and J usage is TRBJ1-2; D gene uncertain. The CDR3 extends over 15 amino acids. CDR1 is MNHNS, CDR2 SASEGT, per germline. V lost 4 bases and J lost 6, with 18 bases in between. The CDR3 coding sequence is TGTGCCAGCAGTGGACCCCCGGGCCTCCGCGATGGCTACACCTTC. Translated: CASSGPPGLRDGYTF.

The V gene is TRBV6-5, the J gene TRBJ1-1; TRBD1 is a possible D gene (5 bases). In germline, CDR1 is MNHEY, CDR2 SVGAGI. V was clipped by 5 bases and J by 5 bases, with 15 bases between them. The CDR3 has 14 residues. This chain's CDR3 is CASSPLRGETEAFF. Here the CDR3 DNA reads TGTGCCAGCAGTCCTCTGAGAGGGGAAACTGAAGCTTTCTTT.

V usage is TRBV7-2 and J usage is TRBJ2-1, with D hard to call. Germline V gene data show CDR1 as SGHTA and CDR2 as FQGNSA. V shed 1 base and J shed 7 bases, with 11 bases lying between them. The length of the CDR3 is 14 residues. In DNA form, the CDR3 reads TGTGCCAGCAGCTTAGACCCCTCGGGTAATGAGCAGTTCTTC. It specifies CASSLDPSGNEQFF.

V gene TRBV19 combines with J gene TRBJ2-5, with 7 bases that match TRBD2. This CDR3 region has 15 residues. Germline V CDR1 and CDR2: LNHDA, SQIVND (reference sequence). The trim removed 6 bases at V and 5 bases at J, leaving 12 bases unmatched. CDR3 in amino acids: CASRPGLAVRETQYF. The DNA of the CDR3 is TGTGCCAGTAGACCGGGGCTAGCGGTCCGGGAGACCCAGTACTTC.

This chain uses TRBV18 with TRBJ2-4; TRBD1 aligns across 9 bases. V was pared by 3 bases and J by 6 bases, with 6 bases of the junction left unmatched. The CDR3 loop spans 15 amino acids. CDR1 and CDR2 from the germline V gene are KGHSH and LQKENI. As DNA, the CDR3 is TGTGCCAGCTCACCCACAGGGGGACAGGGAAACATTCAGTACTTC. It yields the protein CASSPTGGQGNIQYF.